This T cell receptor beta chain was profiled in a study of beta chain features in type 1 diabetes listed by TCRdb under 2018. The study in broad terms: Mean age, gender distribution, total cell number and subset yield were not different between patients and healthy donors. Across all samples, fewer than 130 million sorted cells were examined, and cell number per subset correlated strongly with RNA yield. In the study, TCRB repertoires of sorted circulating CD4+ T cell subsets from recently diagnosed type 1 diabetes patients were compared with those of matched healthy donors. Whereas all 30 or so donors provided naive and central memory subsets, regulatory and stem cell-like memory subsets were isolated from just 8 patients and about 8 healthy donors.

Reading from cysteine to phenylalanine, the CDR3 counts 15 amino acids. Just CDR3 DNA is preserved here, 45 bases in frame from base 1. CDR1 and CDR2 (SNHLY, FYNNEI) derive from the germline V gene. V gives up 8 bases and J gives up 6 bases, and the segment between their germline ends measures 20 bases. Each donor gave one peripheral blood draw, averaging roughly 0.11 L, which was collected into heparinised tubes. Naive, central memory, regulatory and stem cell-like memory CD4+ T cells were sorted on a BD FACSAria II using a panel including CD45RO, CCR7, CD25, CD127, CD95 and CD27. A purity above 95% was achieved for all sorted populations. PBMCs were isolated right away by Lymphoprep density gradient centrifugation and were stained directly, without culture. So that batch effects would be minimized, each experiment stained and sorted samples in pairs, pairing one healthy donor with one patient. Note on this clone: Its cognate antigen has yet to be identified. Base qualities are not at hand, and no much larger clone is one base apart.

The entire isolated RNA was reverse transcribed using the High Capacity cDNA Reverse Transcription Kit, and thus expressed TCRB transcripts were sequenced. Deep immunoSEQ sequencing was applied to naive, central memory and regulatory T cell samples, giving an average of around 3.4 million total reads per sample. Sorted cells were lysed in RLT buffer, and RNA was extracted using DNase-treated RNeasy Micro or Mini kits according to cell number. To prevent cross-contamination, every cell subset was processed on its own, while patient and healthy donor samples were processed together. The immunoSEQ multiplex PCR was used to amplify TCRB sequences from cDNA, yielding 87-bp fragments that span the CDR3 region. Sequencing of the amplicons was performed on the Illumina HiSeq platform. The published analysis was carried out like this. Synthetic template baselines were used to correct PCR bias computationally, reads within Hamming distance 2 were collapsed together, and singletons that could not be merged were discarded. Reads were aligned to IMGT to assign V, D and J genes, CDR3 length, and insertions or deletions at six rearrangement sites. Within each subset, clonotype counts were normalized to the number of sorted cells before true diversity and Gini coefficients were calculated with the tcR R package. The overlap coefficient, calculated on TCRB nucleotide sequences, was used to quantify repertoire sharing. Out-of-frame TCRB sequences from naive cells were analyzed as a proxy for the pre-selection repertoire. TCRdb took this table from immuneACCESS and kept in-frame rearrangements with V and J called. Such tables lack part of the clones; where checked against another copy, unresolved V genes explain under half of the gap, and the rest is unexplained. Clone size and the V and J calls come from that table; the DNA yielded D and trimming. This sample holds 600,000 or so clones; roughly 12% were observed only once. Together, the top ten hold around 0.12% of the sample.

Study-wide findings and limitations: Only small numbers of individuals were included in the HLA sub-analyses, which left unresolved whether HLA type had any influence on TCRB rearrangement. In all four CD4+ subsets, TCRB CDR3 length was moderately but significantly shorter in type 1 diabetes patients. Naive, central memory and regulatory TCRB repertoires appeared to be more alike among patients than among healthy donors. Because cDNA was sequenced instead of genomic DNA, activated cells with high expression could be over-represented, although the groups did not differ in activation or CD3 levels. Patients with type 1 diabetes made fewer insertions and deleted more nucleotides at VDJ recombination sites, implying thymic rearrangement abnormalities. Shorter templates might be favored by PCR, yet because patient and control samples were amplified and corrected together, any such skew would affect both groups equally.

This sequence uses TRBV2 and TRBJ1-5; too little of a D gene remains to name it. Sample: naive CD4+ T cells from blood. In light of the paper, this sample's cell subset or site label describes: true naive CD4+ T cells. This sequence was found in a man aged 30 to 45 with type 1 diabetes. The DNA reads TGTGCCAGCTGTCCGAACACCCTACGGGCTCAGCCCCAGCATTTT. This yields the protein CASCPNTLRAQPQHF.